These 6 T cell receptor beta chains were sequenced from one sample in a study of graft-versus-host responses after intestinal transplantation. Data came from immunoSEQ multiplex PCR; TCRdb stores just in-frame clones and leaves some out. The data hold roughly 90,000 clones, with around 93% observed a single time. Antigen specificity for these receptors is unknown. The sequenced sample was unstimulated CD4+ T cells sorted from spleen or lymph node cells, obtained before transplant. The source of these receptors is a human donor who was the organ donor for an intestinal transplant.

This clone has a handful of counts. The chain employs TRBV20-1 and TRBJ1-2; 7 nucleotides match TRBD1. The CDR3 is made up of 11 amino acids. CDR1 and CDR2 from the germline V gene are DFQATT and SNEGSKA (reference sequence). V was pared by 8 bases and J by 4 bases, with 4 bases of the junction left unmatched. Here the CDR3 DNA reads TGCAGTTCGCAGGGGGGCTATGGCTACACCTTC. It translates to CSSQGGYGYTF.

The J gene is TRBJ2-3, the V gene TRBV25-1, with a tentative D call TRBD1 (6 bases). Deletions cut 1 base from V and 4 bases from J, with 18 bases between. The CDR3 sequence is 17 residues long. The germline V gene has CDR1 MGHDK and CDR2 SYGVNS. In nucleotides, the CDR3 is TGTGCCAGCAGTGAATTCACAAGTGACAGGACGGCAGATACGCAGTATTTT. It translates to CASSEFTSDRTADTQYF.

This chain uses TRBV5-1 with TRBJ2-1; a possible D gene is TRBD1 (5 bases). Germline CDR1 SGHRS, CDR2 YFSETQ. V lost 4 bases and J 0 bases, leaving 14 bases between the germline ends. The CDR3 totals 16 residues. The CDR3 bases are TGCGCCAGCAGCCTGACTCCCGACAGCTCCTACAATGAGCAGTTCTTC. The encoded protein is CASSLTPDSSYNEQFF.

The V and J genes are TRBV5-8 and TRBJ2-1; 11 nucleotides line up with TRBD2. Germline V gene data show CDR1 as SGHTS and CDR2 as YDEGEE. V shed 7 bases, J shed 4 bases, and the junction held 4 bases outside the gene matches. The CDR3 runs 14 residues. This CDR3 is CASLGLADYNEQFF. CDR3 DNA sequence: TGTGCCAGCTTGGGACTAGCGGATTACAATGAGCAGTTCTTC.

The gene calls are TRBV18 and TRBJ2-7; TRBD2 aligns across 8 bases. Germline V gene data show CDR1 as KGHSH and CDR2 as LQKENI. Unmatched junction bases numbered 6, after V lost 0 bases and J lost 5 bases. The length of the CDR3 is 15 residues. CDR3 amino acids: CASSPPAGVWNEQYF. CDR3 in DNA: TGTGCCAGCTCACCACCAGCGGGAGTATGGAACGAGCAGTACTTC.

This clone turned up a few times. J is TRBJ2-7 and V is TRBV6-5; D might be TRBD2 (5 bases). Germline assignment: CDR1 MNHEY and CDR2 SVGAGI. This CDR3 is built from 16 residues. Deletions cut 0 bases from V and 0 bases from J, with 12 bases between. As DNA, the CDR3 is TGTGCCAGCAGTTACTCGCAAACTAGAAGCTCCTACGAGCAGTACTTC. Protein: CASSYSQTRSSYEQYF.